This TCR beta chain was observed in a study of T cells in Graves' hyperthyroidism and ophthalmopathy (dated by TCRdb to the late 2010s). Context from the whole study: A discovery cohort of about a hundred patients, approximately 45 with Graves' ophthalmopathy and 57 with stable Graves' hyperthyroidism, was used to find distinguishing TCR V-J signatures. An independent validation cohort of under 20 hyperthyroidism patients and 17 patients who later progressed to ophthalmopathy tested prospective prediction of ophthalmopathy. The roughly 100 discovery patients were randomly divided into training and test sets at a 7:3 ratio. In addition, the study compared T-cell repertoires in thyroid tissue and in blood from about 6 Graves' hyperthyroidism patients. Once sampling was done, hyperthyroidism patients were given methimazole at a starting dose of 30 mg daily, whereas ophthalmopathy patients were given high-dose intravenous methylprednisolone. TCR Vbeta CDR3 sequencing of approximately 140 peripheral blood samples (under 45 ophthalmopathy, roughly 74 hyperthyroidism and approximately 17 progressor patients) is reported in the paper. Study-wide findings and limitations: Sample size was not statistically predetermined, and blinding of investigators to group allocation was not performed. Ophthalmopathy was separated from stable hyperthyroidism by a 13 V-J signature model, with around 88% sensitivity and roughly 84% specificity obtained in cross-validation and 80%/75% obtained in testing. Blood samples also contained most of the expanded thyroid clonotypes (frequency above 0.001), which suggests that blood repertoires may reflect thyroid immune responses. In validation, progression to ophthalmopathy was predicted by the model with 70.59% sensitivity and 72% to 85% specificity, a median of 6.5 months before onset.

As to this clonotype: Its specific antigen is unknown. Base-call qualities are not available, and no considerably larger clone is one nucleotide away.

The TCR beta CDR3 regions were amplified from RNA transcripts. The first round of RT-PCR for the TCR CDR3 was performed with the HTBI primer set and the Qiagen OneStep RT-PCR kit. The libraries were constructed in a second round of multiplex PCR and then size-selected and purified. Paired-end sequencing of the libraries was performed with 100 bp reads on an Illumina HiSeq2000. The published analysis was carried out like this. SOAPnuke was used to process the raw data, with reads discarded if the reads contained adapters or uncalled bases, had a mean Phred below 15, or lacked an exact constant-primer or identifier match. COPE v1.2.5 was used to merge high-quality paired reads, and clonotypes were defined as unique nucleotide sequences. MiTCR v1.1 was used to align the clonotypes against IMGT TRBV, TRBD and TRBJ reference segments. Analysis was restricted to V-J combinations with a frequency above 0.0001, which covered 99.2% of repertoires. A TCS score was defined as the ratio of F50 (clonal expansion) to E x V (chaos), with BLOSUM62-based TCRdist applied between CDR3 peptides within each V-J. Welch's t-statistics and random forest reduced fewer than 600 V-J features to 10 to 15, which were used in a naive Bayes classifier (R e1071). Thyroid-blood repertoire similarity was quantified with the Morisita-Horn index. Using fastp at Q25 and MiXCR, TCRdb reprocessed the public reads and kept productive beta chains. Identical CDR3 protein sequences are pooled into one entry, listed with their most common genes and DNA. The V and J calls reflect TCRdb's pipeline rather than the authors' work. Counted in this sample were more than 500,000 distinct CDR3 sequences; 40% to 50% of them appeared once. Around 44% of the sample lies in the top ten.

Looking up the germline V gene yields CDR1 SNHLY and CDR2 FYNNEI. V is reduced by 6 bases and J by 2 bases, leaving a spacing of 14 bases between them. The cysteine opens and the phenylalanine closes a CDR3 of 14 amino acids. The sequence is cut down to CDR3 DNA, 42 bases in frame from base 1. Patients with uncontrolled infections, other autoimmune diseases, pregnancy or lactation were excluded. Diagnoses relied on clinical symptoms, serum thyroxine and TRAb, thyroid ultrasound and orbital computed tomography. Total RNA was extracted using Trizol reagent, and RNA quality was assessed on an Agilent 2100 Bioanalyzer.

The rearrangement combines TRBV2 with TRBJ2-7; TRBD1 might be the D gene, on 6 matching bases. Material for sequencing was peripheral blood or thyroid tissue (not recorded which). This receptor was obtained from an adult woman with Graves' disease, either hyperthyroidism or ophthalmopathy (not recorded which). The DNA reads TGTGCCAGCAGCGACGGACAGATTCCCTACGAGCAGTACTTC. It is translated as CASSDGQIPYEQYF.